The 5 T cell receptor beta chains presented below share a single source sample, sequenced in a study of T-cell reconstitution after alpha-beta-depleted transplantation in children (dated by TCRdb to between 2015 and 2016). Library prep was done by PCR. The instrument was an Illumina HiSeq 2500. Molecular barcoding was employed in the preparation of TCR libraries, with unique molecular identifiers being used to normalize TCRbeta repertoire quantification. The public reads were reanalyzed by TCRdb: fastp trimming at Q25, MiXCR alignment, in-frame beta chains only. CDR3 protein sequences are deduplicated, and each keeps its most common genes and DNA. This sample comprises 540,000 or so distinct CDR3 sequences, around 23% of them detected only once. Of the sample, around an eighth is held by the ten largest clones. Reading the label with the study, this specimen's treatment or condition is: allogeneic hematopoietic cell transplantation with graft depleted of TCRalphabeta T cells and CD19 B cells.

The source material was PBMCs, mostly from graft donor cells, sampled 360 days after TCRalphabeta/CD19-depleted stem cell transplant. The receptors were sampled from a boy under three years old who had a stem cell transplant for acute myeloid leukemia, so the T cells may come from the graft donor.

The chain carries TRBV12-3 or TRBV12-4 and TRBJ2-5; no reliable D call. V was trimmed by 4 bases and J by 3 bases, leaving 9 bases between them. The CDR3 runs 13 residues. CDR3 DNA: TGTGCCAGCAGTTGGAGTCTAAAAGAGACCCAGTACTTC. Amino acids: CASSWSLKETQYF.

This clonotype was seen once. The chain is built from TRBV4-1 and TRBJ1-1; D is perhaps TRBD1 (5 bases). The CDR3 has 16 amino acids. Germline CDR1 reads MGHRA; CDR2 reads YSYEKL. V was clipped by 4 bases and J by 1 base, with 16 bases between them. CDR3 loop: CASSRGWGAENTEAFF. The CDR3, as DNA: TGCGCCAGCAGCCGGGGGTGGGGAGCCGAGAACACTGAAGCTTTCTTT.

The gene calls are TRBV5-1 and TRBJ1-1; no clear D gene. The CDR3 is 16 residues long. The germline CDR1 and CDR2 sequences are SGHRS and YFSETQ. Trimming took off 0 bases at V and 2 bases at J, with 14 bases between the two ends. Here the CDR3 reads CASSLAPSGSNTEAFF. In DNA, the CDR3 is TGCGCCAGCAGCTTGGCCCCCTCCGGGTCTAACACTGAAGCTTTCTTT.

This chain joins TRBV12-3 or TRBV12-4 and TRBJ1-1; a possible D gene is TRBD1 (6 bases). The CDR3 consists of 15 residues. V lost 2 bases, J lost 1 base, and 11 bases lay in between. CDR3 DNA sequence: TGTGCCAGCAGTTTATGGACAGCCTCGAACACTGAAGCTTTCTTT. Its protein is CASSLWTASNTEAFF.

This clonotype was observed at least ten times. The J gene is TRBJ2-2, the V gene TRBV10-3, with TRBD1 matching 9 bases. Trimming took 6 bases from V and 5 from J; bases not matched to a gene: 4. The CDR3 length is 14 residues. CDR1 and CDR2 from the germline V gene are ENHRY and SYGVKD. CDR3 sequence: CAISPGQGTGELFF. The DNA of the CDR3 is TGTGCCATCAGCCCGGGACAGGGTACCGGGGAGCTGTTTTTT.